One sample yielded the 27 T cell receptor beta chains listed below, sequenced in a study. TCRdb redid the calling of the RT-PCR reads with MiXCR, one entry per CDR3 protein. Here the sample spans 550,000 to 750,000 distinct CDR3 sequences, around 14% being singletons. The material sequenced was memory CD4+ T cells from blood. The receptors were gathered from a female donor in good health, serving as a healthy control.

The V and J genes are TRBV5-6 and TRBJ1-4; TRBD1 aligns across 9 bases. CDR3 length equals 14 residues. Germline CDR1 reads SGHDT; CDR2 reads YYEEEE. V lost 7 bases, J lost 11 bases, and 12 bases stayed unmatched. Here the CDR3 reads CASQETGTGLKLFF. CDR3 nucleotides: TGTGCCAGCCAAGAAACCGGGACAGGGTTGAAACTGTTTTTT.

In this sample, this clonotype turned up a few times. This rearrangement joins TRBV10-2 to TRBJ1-5; D is unresolved. The CDR3 loop spans 16 amino acids. Germline values: CDR1 WSHSY, CDR2 SAAADI. Trimming stripped 6 bases from V and 0 bases from J, with 15 bases between. This chain's CDR3 is CASSDNGLTSNQPQHF. The CDR3, as DNA: TGCGCCAGCAGCGATAACGGGCTGACTAGCAATCAGCCCCAGCATTTT.

This clonotype was counted ten times or more. The chain links TRBV29-1 to TRBJ1-2; D is ambiguous. Germline V lookup: CDR1 SQVTM, CDR2 ANQGSEA. This CDR3 region has 14 residues. The V and J ends lost 0 bases and 1 base respectively, with 9 bases between them. CDR3 sequence (DNA): TGCAGCGTTGAAGATGTACAGCTTAACTATGGCTACACCTTC. It encodes CSVEDVQLNYGYTF. Looking up the rest from reference TRBV29-1 and TRBJ1-2 gives the full variable domain: SAVISQKPSRDICQRGTSLTIQCQVDSQVTMMFWYRQQPGQSLTLIATANQGSEATYESGFVIDKFPISRPNLTFSTLTVSNMSPEDSSIYLCSVEDVQLNYGYTFGSGTRLTVV.

CDR3 in amino acids: CASSQDPQRGGDIQYF. DNA for the CDR3: TGTGCCAGCAGCCAAGACCCCCAGCGGGGGGGGGACATTCAGTACTTC. V is TRBV4-2 and J is TRBJ2-4; 10 nucleotides match TRBD2. The J segment lost 8 bases and the V segment lost 0 bases, leaving 7 bases of the junction unmatched. CDR3 length equals 16 residues. Germline loops: CDR1 LGHNA, CDR2 YNFKEQ.

The rearrangement uses TRBV5-6 and TRBJ2-3, with D maybe TRBD1 (7 bases). Germline values: CDR1 SGHDT, CDR2 YYEEEE. The ends were cut back, 4 bases at V and 2 bases at J, with 14 bases in the middle. This CDR3 spans 15 amino acids. The CDR3 DNA is TGTGCCAGCAGCCCAGGGGGGACCTTCACAGATACGCAGTATTTT. Translated: CASSPGGTFTDTQYF.

This clonotype was observed at least ten times. The V and J genes are TRBV4-3 and TRBJ2-5; the match to TRBD2 covers 13 bases. CDR1 is LGHNA, CDR2 YSLEER, per germline. This CDR3 contains 16 residues. The trim removed 0 bases at V and 4 bases at J, leaving 2 bases unmatched. CDR3 in DNA: TGCGCCAGCAGCCAAGAGGGACTAGCGGGGAGAGAGACCCAGTACTTC. This sequence encodes CASSQEGLAGRETQYF.

This clonotype was observed a handful of times. CDR3 nucleotide sequence: TGTGCCATCAAGAGAACAGGGAACACCGGGGAGCTGTTTTTT. Protein sequence: CAIKRTGNTGELFF. This rearrangement joins TRBV12-3 or TRBV12-4 to TRBJ2-2; D is perhaps TRBD1 (5 bases). V was trimmed by 10 bases and J by 1 base, leaving 13 bases between them. The CDR3 runs 14 residues.

The chain links TRBV7-9 to TRBJ2-7; no clear D. CDR3 length: 13 amino acids. Germline CDR1 SEHNR, CDR2 FQNEAQ (reference sequence). V dropped 0 bases and J dropped 12 bases, with 15 bases sitting between them. CDR3 sequence (DNA): TGTGCCAGCAGCTTAGCGACGACGGGCATAAGGTACTTC. Translating gives CASSLATTGIRYF.

V gene TRBV7-2 combines with J gene TRBJ2-3; D ambiguous. With 1 base removed from V and 5 bases from J, the gap between germline ends came to 7 bases. The germline V gene has CDR1 SGHTA and CDR2 FQGNSA. The CDR3 has 13 residues. This chain's CDR3 is CASSLVVRDTQYF. The CDR3 DNA is TGTGCCAGCAGCTTAGTGGTAAGAGATACGCAGTATTTT. The full variable domain, its missing parts supplied by reference TRBV7-2 and TRBJ2-3, is GAGVSQSPSNKVTEKGKDVELRCDPISGHTALYWYRQSLGQGLEFLIYFQGNSAPDKSGLPSDRFSAERTGGSVSTLTIQRTQQEDSAVYLCASSLVVRDTQYFGPGTRLTVL.

This clonotype was seen ten or more times. The rearrangement joins TRBV5-1 to TRBJ2-5, with D possibly matching TRBD1 (6 bases). V lost 3 bases and J lost 0, with 9 bases in between. This CDR3 is 14 amino acids long. Germline CDR1 reads SGHRS; CDR2 reads YFSETQ. The DNA of the CDR3 is TGCGCCAGCAGCTGGGGGACAAACCAAGAGACCCAGTACTTC. Translating it yields CASSWGTNQETQYF.

J is TRBJ2-2 and V is TRBV7-9, with D uncertain. Germline CDR1 SEHNR, CDR2 FQNEAQ (reference sequence). This CDR3 region has 15 residues. Trimming pared 3 bases from V and 0 bases from J, leaving 8 bases between. The DNA of the CDR3 is TGTGCCAGCAGCTTTATGGGTACGAACACCGGGGAGCTGTTTTTT. This codes for CASSFMGTNTGELFF.

The sample holds many counts of this clonotype. This sequence joins TRBV7-9 and TRBJ1-2; 8 positions agree with TRBD1. The junction had 2 bases not matched to a gene; V was cut back by 1 base and J by 1 base. CDR1 is SEHNR, CDR2 FQNEAQ, per germline (reference sequence). The length of the CDR3 is 15 residues. CDR3 DNA sequence: TGTGCCAGCAGCTTAGGACAGGGGTATAACTATGGCTACACCTTC. Its translation is CASSLGQGYNYGYTF.

This clonotype has at least ten counts. The chain joins TRBV20-1 to TRBJ2-7; 8 bases map to TRBD1. This CDR3 contains 14 residues. The ends lost 6 bases at V and 3 bases at J; junction bases unmatched: 10. Germline loops: CDR1 DFQATT, CDR2 SNEGSKA (reference sequence). CDR3 nucleotides: TGCAGTGCCCGGGTAGGGGGACAGGTCTACGAGCAGTACTTC. This codes for CSARVGGQVYEQYF.

A few counts support this clonotype. The rearrangement uses TRBV6-5 and TRBJ2-7; D ambiguous. The germline V and J ends were trimmed by 4 bases and 4 bases, with 8 bases remaining between them. CDR3 length: 12 residues. Germline V gene sequence: CDR1 MNHEY, CDR2 SVGAGI. CDR3 protein: CASSSTTYEQYF. The CDR3 DNA reads TGTGCCAGCAGTTCAACTACTTACGAGCAGTACTTC.

The chain uses TRBV6-6 and TRBJ2-7; D might be TRBD1 (5 bases). V was clipped by 4 bases and J by 2 bases, with 15 bases between them. This CDR3 has 15 residues. The V gene's germline CDR1 is MNHNY and CDR2 SVGAGI (reference sequence). DNA of the CDR3: TGTGCCAGCAGTTCCTCAAAAGGGGCCCCCTACGAGCAGTACTTC. This encodes CASSSSKGAPYEQYF.

This clonotype has ten or more counts. J is TRBJ2-7 and V is TRBV7-8; weak D call: TRBD2 (6 bases). Deletions cut 5 bases from V and 13 bases from J, with 21 bases between. Germline V CDR1 and CDR2: SGHVS, FQNEAQ. The CDR3 spans 13 residues. The CDR3 coding sequence is TGTGCCAGCAGCGACCGGGACTCTCAGCCCGACTACTTC. Translation: CASSDRDSQPDYF.

As for this clonotype: With a much larger clone just one base away, this may be a read error. The J gene is TRBJ2-3, the V gene TRBV20-1; a possible D gene is TRBD1 (5 bases). Per germline, CDR1 DFQATT and CDR2 SNEGSKA (reference sequence). This CDR3 comprises 13 residues. CDR3 coding DNA: TGCAGTGCCACAGGAACTACTGCAGATGCGCAGTATTTT. Encoded protein: CSATGTTADAQYF.

This clonotype has a handful of counts. The chain employs TRBV27 and TRBJ1-1; D is undetermined. Germline V gene data show CDR1 as MNHEY and CDR2 as SMNVEV (reference sequence). The CDR3 extends over 14 amino acids. The ends were cut back, 2 bases at V and 1 base at J, with 8 bases in the middle. This CDR3 is CASSLKYTNTEAFF. As DNA, the CDR3 is TGTGCCAGCAGTTTAAAATACACGAACACTGAAGCTTTCTTT.

CDR3 in DNA: TGTGCCAGCAGTTTATCAAGAGGGGATCAGAACTATGGCTACACCTTC. It encodes CASSLSRGDQNYGYTF. The rearrangement joins TRBV27 to TRBJ1-2; a weak D match, TRBD1 (5 bases). Per the germline V gene, CDR1 is MNHEY and CDR2 is SMNVEV (reference sequence). Trimming cost V 0 bases and J 2 bases, with 13 bases left between them. The CDR3 is made up of 16 amino acids.

This clonotype was counted at least ten times. The chain links TRBV4-1 to TRBJ2-1; D unclear. V lost 3 bases and J lost 5, with 11 bases in between. CDR3 length: 14 residues. The germline V gene encodes CDR1 MGHRA and CDR2 YSYEKL. The CDR3 here is CASSQQMGDNEQFF. In nucleotides, the CDR3 is TGCGCCAGCAGCCAGCAGATGGGCGACAATGAGCAGTTCTTC.

This clonotype was recorded a few times. The chain uses TRBV20-1 and TRBJ2-1; 9 nucleotides line up with TRBD2. Trimming at V came to 3 bases and at J to 6 bases, leaving 9 bases not matched to a gene. Germline CDR1 and CDR2: DFQATT and SNEGSKA (reference sequence). This CDR3 has 15 residues. The CDR3 spells CSASRASGNINEQFF. As DNA, the CDR3 is TGCAGTGCTAGTCGGGCTAGCGGGAATATCAATGAGCAGTTCTTC.

The chain joins TRBV5-1 to TRBJ2-7, with 12 bases aligning to TRBD2. The CDR3 is 15 amino acids. CDR1 and CDR2 from the germline V gene are SGHRS and YFSETQ. With V trimmed by 4 bases and J by 6 bases, 8 bases remained unmatched. The CDR3 coding sequence is TGCGCCAGCAGCGCATCGGGACTAGCGGGTTCCGAGCAGTACTTC. Translating gives CASSASGLAGSEQYF.

The genes are TRBV3-1 and TRBJ2-1; perhaps TRBD1 as D (5 bases). The germline V gene encodes CDR1 LGHDT and CDR2 YNNKEL (reference sequence). The CDR3 is 14 residues long. Trimming shortened V by 3 bases and J by 9 bases, and 15 bases separated the two germline ends. Here the CDR3 DNA reads TGTGCCAGCAGCCACGACGGTAGGGGCAGTGAGCAGTTCTTC. It yields the protein CASSHDGRGSEQFF.

In regard to this clonotype: A read error may explain this, as a much larger clone is one base away. The chain joins TRBV6-5 to TRBJ1-5, with D possibly TRBD1 on 6 matching bases. The CDR3 has 13 residues. The germline V gene encodes CDR1 MNHEY and CDR2 SVGAGI. The ends were cut back, 6 bases at V and 5 bases at J, with 11 bases in the middle. This chain's CDR3 is CASRARGDQPQHF. The CDR3 DNA reads as TGTGCCAGCAGAGCCAGGGGAGATCAGCCCCAGCATTTT.

This sequence joins TRBV3-1 and TRBJ1-5, with D unclear. Germline loops: CDR1 LGHDT, CDR2 YNNKEL (reference sequence). V was cut by 1 base and J by 10 bases, with 11 bases left in between. The CDR3 is 13 amino acids. In nucleotides, the CDR3 is TGTGCCAGCAGCCAAGTCTTATCCGGTCCCCAGCATTTT. It translates to CASSQVLSGPQHF.

A few counts support this clonotype. The chain recombines TRBV30 with TRBJ1-5; D unresolved. Germline V gene sequence: CDR1 GTSNPN, CDR2 SVGIG (reference sequence). Between the trimmed V and J ends, which lost 1 base and 3 bases, there was a span of 7 bases. The CDR3 has 13 amino acids. Here the CDR3 DNA reads TGTGCCTGGAGTGCCCGGGACAATCAGCCCCAGCATTTT. Translated: CAWSARDNQPQHF.

This clonotype appeared many times. This rearrangement joins TRBV29-1 to TRBJ2-7, with 10 bases aligning to TRBD1. Germline trimming cut 7 bases from V and 7 bases from J; bases unmatched to any gene: 13. Germline CDR1 is SQVTM and CDR2 is ANQGSEA. The CDR3 is made up of 14 amino acids. CDR3 residues: CSGAGDRGTGEQYF. CDR3 DNA: TGCAGCGGTGCCGGGGACAGGGGAACGGGAGAGCAGTACTTC.